This T cell receptor beta chain was profiled in a study of CD8+CD57+ T cells in acquired aplastic anemia. The use of genomic DNA as template underpinned the TCR beta VDJ and CDR3 profiling. A single record per CDR3 protein comes from TCRdb applying MiXCR to the reads. Of 200,000 to 250,000 distinct CDR3 sequences in the sample, 34% were seen once. The V gene lost 4 bases and the J gene lost 6 bases, with 3 bases spanning the gap. The germline V gene has CDR1 SEHNR and CDR2 FQNEAQ (reference sequence). The CDR3 sequence is 11 residues long. Source material: sorted CD4+, CD8+, or CD8+CD57+ T cells (not recorded which) from PBMCs. V and J are TRBV7-9 and TRBJ1-4; D remains ambiguous. The sequence was collected from a human donor in good health, serving as a control. This CDR3 is CASSWDEKLFF. The DNA for the CDR3 is TGTGCCAGCAGCTGGGATGAAAAACTGTTTTTT.